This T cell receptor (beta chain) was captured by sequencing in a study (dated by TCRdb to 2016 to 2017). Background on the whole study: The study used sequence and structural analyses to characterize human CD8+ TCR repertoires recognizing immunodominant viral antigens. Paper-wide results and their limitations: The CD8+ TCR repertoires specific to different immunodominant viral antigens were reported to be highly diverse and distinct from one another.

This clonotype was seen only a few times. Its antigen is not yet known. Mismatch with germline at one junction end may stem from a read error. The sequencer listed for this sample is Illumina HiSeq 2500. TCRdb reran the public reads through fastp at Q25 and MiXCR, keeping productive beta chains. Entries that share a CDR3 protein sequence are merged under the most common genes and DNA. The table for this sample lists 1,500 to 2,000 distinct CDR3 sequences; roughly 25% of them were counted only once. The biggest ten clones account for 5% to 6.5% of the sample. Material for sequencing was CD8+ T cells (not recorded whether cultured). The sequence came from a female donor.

Here the CDR3 is given as CDTSDLNTGRATNEKLFF. The nucleotide sequence is TGTGACACCAGTGATTTAAATACGGGACGGGCAACTAATGAAAAACTGTTTTTT. The chain uses TRBV24-1 and TRBJ1-4; TRBD1 is perhaps the D gene, given 5 matching bases. The cysteine opens and the phenylalanine closes a CDR3 of 18 amino acids. The kept DNA is CDR3 alone, 54 bases in frame from the first base. From a lookup of the germline V gene, CDR1 and CDR2 are KGHDR and SFDVKD.